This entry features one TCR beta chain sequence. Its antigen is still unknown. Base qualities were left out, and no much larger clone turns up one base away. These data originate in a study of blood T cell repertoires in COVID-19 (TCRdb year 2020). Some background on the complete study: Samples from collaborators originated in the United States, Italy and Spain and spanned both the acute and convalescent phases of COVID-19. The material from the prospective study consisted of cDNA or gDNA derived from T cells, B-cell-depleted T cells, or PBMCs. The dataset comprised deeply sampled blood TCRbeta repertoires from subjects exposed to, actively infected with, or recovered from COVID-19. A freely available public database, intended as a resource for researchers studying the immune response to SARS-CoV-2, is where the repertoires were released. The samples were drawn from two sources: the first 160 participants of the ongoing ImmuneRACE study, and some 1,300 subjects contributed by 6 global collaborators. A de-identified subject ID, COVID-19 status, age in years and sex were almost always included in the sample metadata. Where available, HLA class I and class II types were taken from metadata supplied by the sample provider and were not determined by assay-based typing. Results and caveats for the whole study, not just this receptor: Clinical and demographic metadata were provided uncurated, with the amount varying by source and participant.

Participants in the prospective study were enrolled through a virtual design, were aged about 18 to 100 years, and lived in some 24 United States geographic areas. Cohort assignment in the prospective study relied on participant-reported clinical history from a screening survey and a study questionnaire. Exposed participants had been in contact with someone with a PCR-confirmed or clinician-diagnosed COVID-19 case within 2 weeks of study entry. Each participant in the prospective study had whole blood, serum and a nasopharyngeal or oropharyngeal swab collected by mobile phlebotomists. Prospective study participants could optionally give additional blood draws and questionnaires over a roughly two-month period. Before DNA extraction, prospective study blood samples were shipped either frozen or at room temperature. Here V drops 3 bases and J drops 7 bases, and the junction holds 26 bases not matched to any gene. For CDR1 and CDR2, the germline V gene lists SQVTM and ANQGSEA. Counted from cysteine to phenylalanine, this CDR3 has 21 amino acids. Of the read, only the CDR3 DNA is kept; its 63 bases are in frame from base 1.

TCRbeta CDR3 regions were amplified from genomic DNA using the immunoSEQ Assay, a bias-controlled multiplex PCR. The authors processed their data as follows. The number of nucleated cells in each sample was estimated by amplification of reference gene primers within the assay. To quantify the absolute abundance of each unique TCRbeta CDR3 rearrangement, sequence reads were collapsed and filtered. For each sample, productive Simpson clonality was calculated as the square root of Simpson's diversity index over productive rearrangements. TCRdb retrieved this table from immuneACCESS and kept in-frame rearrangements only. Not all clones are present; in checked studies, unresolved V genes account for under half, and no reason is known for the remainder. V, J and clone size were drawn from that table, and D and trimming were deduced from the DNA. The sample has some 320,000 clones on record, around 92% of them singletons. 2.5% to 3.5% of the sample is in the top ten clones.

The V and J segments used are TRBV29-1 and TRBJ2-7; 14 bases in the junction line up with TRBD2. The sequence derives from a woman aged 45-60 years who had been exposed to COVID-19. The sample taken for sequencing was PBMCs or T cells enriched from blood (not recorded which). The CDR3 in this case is CSVDWPGQGAGTSGGPFEQYF. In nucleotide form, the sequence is TGCAGCGTTGACTGGCCGGGACAGGGGGCAGGGACTAGCGGGGGCCCTTTTGAGCAGTACTTC.